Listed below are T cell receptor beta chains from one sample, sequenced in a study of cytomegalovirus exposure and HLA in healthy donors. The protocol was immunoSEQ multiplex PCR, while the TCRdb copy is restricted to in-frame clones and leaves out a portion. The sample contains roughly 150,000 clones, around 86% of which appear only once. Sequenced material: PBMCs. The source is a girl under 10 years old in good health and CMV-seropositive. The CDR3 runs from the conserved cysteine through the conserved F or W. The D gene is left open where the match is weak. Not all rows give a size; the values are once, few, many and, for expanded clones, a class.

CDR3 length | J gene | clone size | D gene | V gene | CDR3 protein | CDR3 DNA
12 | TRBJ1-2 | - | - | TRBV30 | CAWSVPGSGYTF | TGTGCCTGGAGTGTACCCGGGAGTGGCTACACCTTC
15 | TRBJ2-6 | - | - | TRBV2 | CASSVTGSGANVLTF | TGTGCCAGCAGTGTTACAGGGTCTGGGGCCAACGTCCTGACTTTC
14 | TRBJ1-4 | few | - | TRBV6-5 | CASSYSRFNEKLFF | TGTGCCAGCAGTTACTCGAGGTTTAATGAAAAACTGTTTTTT
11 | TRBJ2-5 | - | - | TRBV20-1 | CSAHSEETQYF | TGCAGTGCCCATTCAGAAGAGACCCAGTACTTC
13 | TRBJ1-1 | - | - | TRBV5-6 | CASSVRLYAEAFF | TGTGCCAGCAGCGTACGGTTGTACGCTGAAGCTTTCTTT
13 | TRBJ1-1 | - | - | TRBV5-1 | CASSVRVNTEAFF | TGCGCCAGCAGCGTCAGGGTTAACACTGAAGCTTTCTTT
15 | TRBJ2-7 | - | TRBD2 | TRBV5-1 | CASSLGTSGTYEQYF | TGCGCCAGCAGCTTGGGGACTAGCGGGACCTACGAGCAGTACTTC
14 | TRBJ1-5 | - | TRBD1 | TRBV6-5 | CASSSDRGQQPQHF | TGTGCCAGCAGTTCTGACAGGGGGCAGCAGCCCCAGCATTTT
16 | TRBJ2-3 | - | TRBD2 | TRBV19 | CASSSATSGYTDTQYF | TGTGCCAGTAGTTCCGCGACTAGCGGCTACACAGATACGCAGTATTTT
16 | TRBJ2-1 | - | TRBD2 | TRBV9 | CASSVRGAGGPGEQFF | TGTGCCAGCAGCGTACGAGGAGCGGGAGGGCCGGGTGAGCAGTTCTTC
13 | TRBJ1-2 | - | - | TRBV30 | CAWSFHRDNGYTF | TGTGCCTGGAGTTTTCACCGGGATAATGGCTACACCTTC
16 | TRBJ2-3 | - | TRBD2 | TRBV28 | CASRRILAGETDTQYF | TGTGCCAGCAGACGTATACTAGCGGGAGAGACAGATACGCAGTATTTT
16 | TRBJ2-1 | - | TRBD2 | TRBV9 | CASSVDRAGGNSKQFF | TGTGCCAGCAGCGTAGACCGGGCGGGAGGGAACTCTAAGCAGTTCTTC
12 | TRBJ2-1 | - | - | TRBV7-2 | CASSPLLNEQFF | TGTGCCAGCAGCCCCCTTTTGAATGAGCAGTTCTTC
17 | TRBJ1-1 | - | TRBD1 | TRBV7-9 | CASSLSGQGARNTEAFF | TGTGCCAGCAGCTTATCGGGACAGGGGGCGAGGAACACTGAAGCTTTCTTT
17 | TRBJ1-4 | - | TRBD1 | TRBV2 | CASSEPHRGQGSEKLFF | TGTGCCAGCAGTGAACCCCACAGGGGACAGGGAAGTGAAAAACTGTTTTTT
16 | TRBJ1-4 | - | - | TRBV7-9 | CASSSRYREPNEKLFF | TGTGCCAGCAGCTCTCGATACAGGGAACCCAATGAAAAACTGTTTTTT
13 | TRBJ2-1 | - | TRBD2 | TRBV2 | CASIGSGRVEQFF | TGTGCCAGCATCGGTAGCGGGAGGGTAGAGCAGTTCTTC
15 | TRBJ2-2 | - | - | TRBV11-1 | CASSPVGEPPGELFF | TGTGCCAGCAGCCCAGTCGGGGAACCCCCCGGGGAGCTGTTTTTT
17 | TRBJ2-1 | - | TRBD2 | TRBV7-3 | CASSSRLAASSYNEQFF | TGTGCCAGCAGCTCCAGACTAGCTGCAAGCTCCTACAATGAGCAGTTCTTC
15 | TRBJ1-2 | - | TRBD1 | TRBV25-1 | CASSEWTGDPYGYTF | TGTGCCAGCAGTGAGTGGACAGGGGATCCCTATGGCTACACCTTC
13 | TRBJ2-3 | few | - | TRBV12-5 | CASGFLSTDTQYF | TGTGCTAGTGGTTTCCTTAGCACAGATACGCAGTATTTT
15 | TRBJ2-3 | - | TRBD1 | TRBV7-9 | CASSPWTGRTDTQYF | TGTGCCAGCAGCCCTTGGACAGGTCGCACAGATACGCAGTATTTT